Included here is one T cell receptor (beta chain) sequence, with context. Antigen specificity is unknown. The record originates from a study of cytomegalovirus exposure and HLA in healthy donors. Study at large: An early data release held tens of millions of unique TCRs from HLA-typed donors.

13 Jbeta primers and 60 Vbeta primers were used for the PCR. Measured with immunoSEQ multiplex PCR; TCRdb has only the in-frame clones, and not every one. The sample holds about 190,000 clones; around 75% are singletons and the top ten take about 1.6%. General study results and limits: Among the most significant clusters, several appeared linked to common viral pathogens in a later analysis. What a later analysis reportedly showed was that an Asian-associated ancestry cluster had fewer N-insertions than the approximately 700-donor mean. In an earlier analysis, in approximately 570 donors, most V segments appeared productive either ~87% or ~30% of the time.

The CDR3 sequence is 15 residues long. CDR1 is MNHNS and CDR2 is SASEGT in the germline V gene. Trimming shortened V by 3 bases and J by 1 base, and 11 bases separated the two germline ends. Material for sequencing was PBMCs. The chain carries TRBV6-1 and TRBJ2-3; D gene ambiguous. The receptor was derived from a woman aged 45-65 years in good health and CMV-seronegative. The CDR3 region is CASSDLGRGTDTQYF. Here the CDR3 DNA reads TGTGCCAGCAGTGATCTAGGCAGAGGCACAGATACGCAGTATTTT.